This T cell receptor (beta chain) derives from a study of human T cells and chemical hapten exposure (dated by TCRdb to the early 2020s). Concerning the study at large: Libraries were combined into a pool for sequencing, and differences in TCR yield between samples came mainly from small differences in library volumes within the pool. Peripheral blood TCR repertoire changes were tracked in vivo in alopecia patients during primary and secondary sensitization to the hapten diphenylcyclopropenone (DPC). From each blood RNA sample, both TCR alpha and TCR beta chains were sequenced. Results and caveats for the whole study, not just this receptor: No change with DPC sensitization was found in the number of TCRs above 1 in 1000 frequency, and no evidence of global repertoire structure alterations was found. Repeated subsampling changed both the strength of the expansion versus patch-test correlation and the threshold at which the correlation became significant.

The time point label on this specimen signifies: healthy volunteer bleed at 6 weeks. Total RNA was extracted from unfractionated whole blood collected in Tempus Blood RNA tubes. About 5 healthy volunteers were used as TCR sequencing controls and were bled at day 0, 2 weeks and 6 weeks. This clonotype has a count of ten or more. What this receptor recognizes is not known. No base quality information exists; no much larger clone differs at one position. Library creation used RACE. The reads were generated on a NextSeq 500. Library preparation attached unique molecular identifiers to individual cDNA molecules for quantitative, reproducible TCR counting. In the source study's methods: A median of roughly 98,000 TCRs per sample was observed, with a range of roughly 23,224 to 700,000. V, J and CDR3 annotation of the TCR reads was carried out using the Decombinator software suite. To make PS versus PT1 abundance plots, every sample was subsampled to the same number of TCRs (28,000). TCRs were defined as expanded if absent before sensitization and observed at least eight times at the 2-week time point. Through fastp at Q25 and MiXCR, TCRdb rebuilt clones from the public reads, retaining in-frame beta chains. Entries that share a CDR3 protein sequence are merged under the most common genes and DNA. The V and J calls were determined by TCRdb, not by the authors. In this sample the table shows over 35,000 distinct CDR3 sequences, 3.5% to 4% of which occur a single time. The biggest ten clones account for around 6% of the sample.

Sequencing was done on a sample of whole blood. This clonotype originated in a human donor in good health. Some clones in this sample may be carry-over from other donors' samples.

CDR3 reads: CSAGKTGTGYTF. Read as DNA, the sequence is TGCAGTGCAGGGAAAACAGGGACTGGCTACACCTTC. The chain uses TRBV20-1 and TRBJ1-2; 6 matching bases give a weak D call of TRBD1. The CDR3, from cysteine to phenylalanine, totals 12 residues. Only CDR3 DNA is held: 36 bases, read in frame from base 1. At the junction V is shortened by 6 bases and J by 7 bases, with 15 bases in between. CDR1 and CDR2, per the germline V gene (reference sequence), are DFQATT and SNEGSKA.